The present T cell receptor (beta chain) was sequenced within a study of cytomegalovirus exposure and HLA in healthy donors. Across the study: Previous work identified 95 million to 120 million unique TCR beta sequences from around 200 million T cells.

Study observations and caveats: In a later analysis, at a false discovery rate of 0.05, 16,951 TCR beta sequences were associated with HLA alleles.

Every donor was a healthy person donating bone marrow. This clone was observed once. The antigen remains undetermined. The PCR made use of 60 Vbeta and 13 Jbeta primers. Sequencing used immunoSEQ multiplex PCR; TCRdb keeps in-frame clones, though not all of them. The profile shows over 100,000 clones, roughly 72% of them singletons. The germline CDR1 and CDR2 sequences are SEHNR and FQNEAQ (reference sequence). This CDR3 contains 15 residues. V was trimmed by 5 bases and J by 5 bases, leaving 18 bases between them. This TCR came from a male donor in good health and CMV-seronegative. The specimen was PBMCs. This rearrangement joins TRBV7-9 to TRBJ2-5; possible D gene TRBD1, 6 bases. CDR3 nucleotide sequence: TGTGCCAGCAGCCTTCCTGAGGGGCAGGGGGAGACCCAGTACTTC. Translation gives CASSLPEGQGETQYF.